The 5 T cell receptor beta chains in this list originate from one sample, sequenced in a study of memory CD4+ T cells and cytomegalovirus serostatus. The sort gate was single viable CD3+CD4+CD8-CD45RO+ cells for memory CD4+ T cells. Sequencing used immunoSEQ multiplex PCR; TCRdb keeps in-frame clones, though not all of them. The sample lists tens of thousands of clones; just over 75% were seen once. Input material: memory CD4+ T cells from blood. These receptors all stem from an adult in good health and CMV-seronegative.

V usage is TRBV11-2 and J usage is TRBJ1-4, with a possible D match to TRBD1 (5 bases). This CDR3 is built from 14 residues. The V gene lost 0 bases and the J gene lost 12 bases, with 14 bases spanning the gap. Per germline, CDR1 SGHAT and CDR2 FQNNGV. Here the CDR3 reads CASSLDRLMGELFF. In nucleotides, the CDR3 is TGTGCCAGCAGCTTAGACAGGCTTATGGGGGAACTGTTTTTT.

The rearrangement uses TRBV28 and TRBJ2-1; TRBD1 agrees at 10 bases. CDR1 and CDR2 (germline): MDHEN, SYDVKM. The junction had 6 bases not matched to a gene; V was cut back by 7 bases and J by 3 bases. The CDR3 covers 15 residues. The chain's CDR3 is CASTWDRGYYNEQFF. CDR3 DNA sequence: TGTGCCAGCACCTGGGACAGGGGTTACTACAATGAGCAGTTCTTC.

The V and J genes are TRBV28 and TRBJ1-4; D remains unclear. This CDR3 contains 14 residues. Germline CDR1 MDHEN, CDR2 SYDVKM. V shed 6 bases and J shed 7 bases, with 15 bases lying between them. For the CDR3, the DNA is TGTGCCAGCAGCCTTGGGCTTATCAGTGAAAAACTGTTTTTT. This translates into CASSLGLISEKLFF.

The V and J genes are TRBV5-1 and TRBJ2-1; 13 nucleotides agree with TRBD2. This CDR3 is built from 15 residues. V lost 4 bases and J lost 5; bases outside the gene matches: 3. Germline V gives CDR1 SGHRS, CDR2 YFSETQ. DNA for the CDR3: TGCGCCAGCAGCGTGGGACTAGCGGGGCACAATGAGCAGTTCTTC. Protein: CASSVGLAGHNEQFF.

This chain uses TRBV15 with TRBJ1-5, with D possibly TRBD1 on 6 matching bases. Germline V gene lookup returns CDR1 LNHNV and CDR2 YYDKDF (reference sequence). The CDR3 has 12 residues. Trimming shortened V by 3 bases and J by 6 bases, and 6 bases separated the two germline ends. CDR3 bases: TGTGCCACCAGCAGCAGGGGTCAGCCCCAGCATTTT. Encoded protein: CATSSRGQPQHF.